A single sample is the source of the 16 T cell receptor beta chains below, sequenced in a study of blood T cell repertoires in COVID-19. Generated by immunoSEQ multiplex PCR, the TCRdb table keeps only in-frame clones and is missing some. The sample gives roughly 87,000 clones, more than 70% of which show up once; about 0.51% is in the top ten. The sample comprised peripheral blood. These receptors were collected from a man aged 55 to 69 with acute or convalescent COVID-19.

The V gene is TRBV6-5, the J gene TRBJ1-2; D gene ambiguous. Germline V lookup: CDR1 MNHEY, CDR2 SVGAGI. Trimming left V 2 bases short and J 5 bases short, with 18 bases between. CDR3 length equals 16 residues. The CDR3 bases are TGTGCCAGCAGTTACACCCGGGTCCAACGCCCTTATGGCTACACCTTC. Its translation is CASSYTRVQRPYGYTF.

The chain is built from TRBV19 and TRBJ1-4, with D perhaps matching TRBD1 (6 bases). Germline V lookup: CDR1 LNHDA, CDR2 SQIVND (reference sequence). The CDR3 is 15 amino acids. V lost 5 bases and J lost 4, with 14 bases in between. This CDR3 is CASSVTGSVNEKLFF. In DNA, the CDR3 is TGTGCCAGTAGTGTTACAGGGTCGGTTAATGAAAAACTGTTTTTT. Using reference TRBV19 and TRBJ1-4 for the parts outside the CDR3, the full variable domain is DGGITQSPKYLFRKEGQNVTLSCEQNLNHDAMYWYRQDPGQGLRLIYYSQIVNDFQKGDIAEGYSVSREKKESFPLTVTSAQKNPTAFYLCASSVTGSVNEKLFFGSGTQLSVL.

The rearrangement links TRBV19 to TRBJ1-4; 10 nucleotides line up with TRBD1. This CDR3 has 14 amino acids. J gave up 8 bases and V 10 bases, and 10 bases lay outside the gene matches. Germline assignment: CDR1 LNHDA and CDR2 SQIVND (reference sequence). DNA of the CDR3: TGTGCCACCTCCAGGGGGGACAGGGGCGAAAAACTGTTTTTT. It is translated as CATSRGDRGEKLFF.

The chain employs TRBV6-6 and TRBJ2-2; a possible D gene is TRBD1 (6 bases). The CDR3 spans 14 residues. Trimming removed 3 bases from V and 7 bases from J, with 12 bases in between. Germline loops: CDR1 MNHNY, CDR2 SVGAGI (reference sequence). CDR3 sequence reads: CASSYFRGGGELFF. In DNA form, the CDR3 reads TGTGCCAGCAGTTATTTCAGGGGTGGCGGGGAGCTGTTTTTT.

The rearrangement links TRBV27 to TRBJ2-6, with a possible D match to TRBD2 (5 bases). V lost 3 bases, J lost 0 bases, and 9 bases lay in between. Germline CDR1 is MNHEY and CDR2 is SMNVEV (reference sequence). The CDR3 runs to 16 residues. This CDR3 reads CASSFGGFSGANVLTF. CDR3 nucleotides: TGTGCCAGCAGTTTCGGCGGGTTCTCTGGGGCCAACGTCCTGACTTTC.

The chain combines TRBV7-4 with TRBJ1-2; D remains ambiguous. The CDR3 length is 12 residues. With 2 bases removed from V and 8 bases from J, the gap between germline ends came to 9 bases. Germline V gene sequence: CDR1 SGHVT, CDR2 SQSDAQ. The CDR3 DNA reads as TGTGCCAGCAGCTTATATTCGGGGGGCTACACCTTC. Translating gives CASSLYSGGYTF.

The rearrangement uses TRBV7-9 and TRBJ2-3; D is unclear. CDR3 length: 18 amino acids. Germline-derived CDR1 and CDR2 are SEHNR and FQNEAQ (reference sequence). V was pared by 3 bases and J by 0 bases, with 19 bases between. CDR3 DNA: TGTGCCAGCAGCTTTAGGTTGCAGGCAAGTCCTAGCACAGATACGCAGTATTTT. The encoded protein is CASSFRLQASPSTDTQYF.

This chain joins TRBV24-1 and TRBJ2-2; TRBD1 matches 8 bases. The length of the CDR3 is 14 residues. CDR1 and CDR2 from the germline V gene are KGHDR and SFDVKD. After removal of 7 bases from V and 3 bases from J, the junction contained 3 bases not matched to a gene. The CDR3 DNA is TGTGCCACCAGACCGGGACAGGACACCGGGGAGCTGTTTTTT. Its protein product is CATRPGQDTGELFF.

The genes are TRBV6-5 and TRBJ2-7; the match to TRBD1 covers 9 bases. The CDR3 consists of 12 residues. The germline V gene encodes CDR1 MNHEY and CDR2 SVGAGI. The V and J ends lost 10 bases and 2 bases, in that order; junction bases with no gene match: 3. As DNA, the CDR3 is TGTGCCACCGGGACAGGGACCTACGAGCAGTACTTC. This gives the protein CATGTGTYEQYF.

In the case of this clone: At one end, the junction sequence differs from germline, possibly due to a read error. V is TRBV7-9 and J is TRBJ2-5; a weak D match, TRBD2 (5 bases). Germline V gene data show CDR1 as SEHNR and CDR2 as FQNEAQ (reference sequence). CDR3 length: 14 amino acids. The CDR3 DNA reads TGTGCCAGCAGCAAGTCCGGGATACAAGAGAGCCAGTACTTC. Its translation: CASSKSGIQESQYF.

The V gene is TRBV29-1, the J gene TRBJ2-1; perhaps TRBD1 as D (6 bases). The CDR3 consists of 14 residues. With 5 bases removed from V and 1 base from J, the gap between germline ends came to 12 bases. Germline lookup yields CDR1 SQVTM and CDR2 ANQGSEA. The DNA for the CDR3 is TGCAGCGTTCCAGGACAGTATTCCTACAATGAGCAGTTCTTC. Its protein is CSVPGQYSYNEQFF.

This chain connects TRBV12-3 or TRBV12-4 to TRBJ1-2, with D possibly being TRBD1 (5 bases). The germline V and J ends were trimmed by 8 bases and 4 bases, with 11 bases remaining between them. The CDR3 sequence is 12 residues long. CDR3 loop: CASLSTAYGYTF. The CDR3 nucleotides read TGTGCCAGCCTTTCGACAGCCTATGGCTACACCTTC.

The V and J genes are TRBV25-1 and TRBJ2-7; D unresolved. This CDR3 contains 11 residues. Germline V lookup: CDR1 MGHDK, CDR2 SYGVNS. The V gene lost 8 bases and the J gene lost 3 bases, with 8 bases spanning the gap. The CDR3 protein is CASSYGYEQYF. The CDR3 DNA follows: TGTGCCAGCTCGTACGGCTACGAGCAGTACTTC.

V and J are TRBV12-5 and TRBJ1-5, with 12 positions matching TRBD1. V lost 4 bases, J lost 5 bases, and 9 bases stayed unmatched. Germline loops: CDR1 LGHNT, CDR2 FRNRAP. This CDR3 has 17 residues. The CDR3, as DNA: TGTGCTAGTGGTTCGGCCGGGACAGGGGGCTCCGATCAGCCCCAGCATTTT. Its protein is CASGSAGTGGSDQPQHF.

This clone was observed once. The chain joins TRBV6-5 to TRBJ2-7, with 11 bases that match TRBD2. The CDR3 consists of 15 residues. In germline, CDR1 is MNHEY, CDR2 SVGAGI. V lost 6 bases and J lost 3; bases outside the gene matches: 7. CDR3 DNA sequence: TGTGCCAGCAGCGTCACTAGCGGGGGAAACTACGAGCAGTACTTC. Amino acid sequence: CASSVTSGGNYEQYF.

The CDR3 DNA sequence: TGTGCCAGTAGTATGTCTCATCTTCCTTCTAATAATGAGCAGTTCTTC. It yields the protein CASSMSHLPSNNEQFF. The chain has TRBV19 and TRBJ2-1; D not certain. The ends were cut back, 3 bases at V and 7 bases at J, with 19 bases in the middle. The CDR3 length is 16 residues. Germline values: CDR1 LNHDA, CDR2 SQIVND (reference sequence). Full variable domain (outside the CDR3, taken from reference TRBV19 and TRBJ2-1): DGGITQSPKYLFRKEGQNVTLSCEQNLNHDAMYWYRQDPGQGLRLIYYSQIVNDFQKGDIAEGYSVSREKKESFPLTVTSAQKNPTAFYLCASSMSHLPSNNEQFFGPGTRLTVL.